This entry concerns a single T cell receptor beta chain. Sequencing used immunoSEQ multiplex PCR; TCRdb keeps in-frame clones, though not all of them. The sample records fewer than 20,000 clones, roughly 81% being singletons. The data were taken from a study of T cells and Merkel cell carcinoma outcomes. Germline assignment: CDR1 SGHTA and CDR2 FQGNSA. J lost 3 bases, V lost 6 bases, and 8 bases had no gene match. This CDR3 spans 15 amino acids. The chain couples TRBV7-2 to TRBJ2-7; the match to TRBD1 covers 10 bases. Sequenced sample: tumor tissue from Merkel cell carcinoma. This TCR derives from a human donor with Merkel cell carcinoma. The CDR3 loop is CASSPAGTGVYEQYF. CDR3 nucleotide sequence: TGTGCCAGCAGTCCCGCCGGGACAGGGGTCTACGAGCAGTACTTC.